This T cell receptor (beta chain) emerged from a study of cytomegalovirus exposure and HLA in healthy donors. Points from the study as a whole: Evidence from a later analysis indicated that most CMV-associated TCR beta chains looked HLA-restricted.

CDR3 length: 18 residues. For this clone: Its antigen is as yet unknown.

The PCR employed 60 Vbeta primers together with 13 Jbeta primers. The method was immunoSEQ multiplex PCR; TCRdb's version includes in-frame clones alone and lacks a portion of them. The data show 150,000 to 200,000 clones, roughly 74% seen once. The clonotype was recovered from a woman aged 40 to 50 in good health and CMV-seropositive. The chain uses TRBV21-1 and TRBJ2-5; the table's D gene call, TRBD1, was not cross checked with the DNA. With the DNA end fitting TRBJ2-7 better, the J assignment may be wrong. TRBV21-1 has pseudogene status. Material for sequencing was PBMCs. The DNA for the CDR3 is TGTGCCAGCAGCGTAAGGGTGGACACTCAGAGCCCAGCCTACGAGCAGTACTTC. Residues: CASSVRVDTQSPAYEQYF.